This TCR beta chain was identified in a study of cytomegalovirus exposure and HLA in healthy donors. Study results and caveats: Later on, an analysis tied 15,000 to 20,000 TCR beta sequences to HLA alleles at 0.05 false discovery rate.

This PCR relied on a set of 60 Vbeta primers and 13 Jbeta primers. Sequenced by immunoSEQ multiplex PCR; TCRdb stores in-frame clones only, minus some. The sample carries around 110,000 clones, 81% recorded once. The CDR3 spans 13 residues. In germline, CDR1 is LNHDA, CDR2 SQIVND (reference sequence). V lost 8 bases, J lost 5 bases, and 15 bases lay in between. In the case of this clone: Its antigen is not known.

This chain joins TRBV19 and TRBJ2-5; D is perhaps TRBD1 (6 bases). Sequenced input: PBMCs. This TCR derives from a woman aged 25-40 years in good health and CMV-seronegative. The CDR3 protein is CASSTGNSETQYF. CDR3 bases: TGTGCCAGTTCTACAGGGAATTCGGAGACCCAGTACTTC.